The rows below give T cell receptor beta chains drawn from one sample of a study of CD8 T cells in ankylosing spondylitis. TCRdb re-analysed the 5' RACE reads in MiXCR, keeping a single row per CDR3 protein. The profile shows roughly 300,000 distinct CDR3 sequences, less than 9.5% of them singletons. Sequenced: blood, either unsorted or a sorted T cell fraction (not recorded which). These receptors were taken from a male donor with ankylosing spondylitis. The CDR3 runs from the conserved cysteine through the conserved F or W. The order of the fields is V gene, D gene, clone size, J gene, CDR3 DNA, CDR3 protein. A D gene is named only where the DNA matches it firmly. Size tells how often a clone was seen (once, few, many) or the class of an expanded clone, and some rows leave it out.

v_call: TRBV5-5; d_call: NA; clone_size: many; j_call: TRBJ2-7; cdr3_nt: TGTGCCAGCGGGCAGGTGGAAATGTCCGCCTACGAGCAGTACTTC; cdr3_aa: CASGQVEMSAYEQYF
v_call: TRBV15; d_call: TRBD2; clone_size: many; j_call: TRBJ2-1; cdr3_nt: TGTGCCACCAGCAGAGGAGTAGCGGGAGTCTACAATGAGCAGTTCTTC; cdr3_aa: CATSRGVAGVYNEQFF
v_call: TRBV6-1; d_call: TRBD1; clone_size: many; j_call: TRBJ1-2; cdr3_nt: TGTGCCAGCAGACCTACTGCGACAGGGACTACTTCCTACACCTTC; cdr3_aa: CASRPTATGTTSYTF
v_call: TRBV7-9; d_call: NA; clone_size: NA; j_call: TRBJ2-3; cdr3_nt: TGTGCCAGCAGCTCTAGATCGGTGGTGGATACGCAGTATTTT; cdr3_aa: CASSSRSVVDTQYF
v_call: TRBV20-1; d_call: TRBD1; clone_size: NA; j_call: TRBJ1-5; cdr3_nt: TGCAGTGCTAGACGGTCAGGGGGCGCAGGGCCCCAGCATTTT; cdr3_aa: CSARRSGGAGPQHF
v_call: TRBV28; d_call: NA; clone_size: few; j_call: TRBJ1-3; cdr3_nt: TGTGCCAGCAATTCCCCCGGAAACACCATATATTTT; cdr3_aa: CASNSPGNTIYF
v_call: TRBV7-6; d_call: TRBD2; clone_size: NA; j_call: TRBJ2-5; cdr3_nt: TGTGCCAGCAGCTTAACGGGAGGGGTACAAGAGACCCAGTACTTC; cdr3_aa: CASSLTGGVQETQYF
v_call: TRBV6-1; d_call: NA; clone_size: NA; j_call: TRBJ1-1; cdr3_nt: TGTGCCAGCTCCAGGGGAGAGGCAACTGAAGCTTTCTTT; cdr3_aa: CASSRGEATEAFF
v_call: TRBV5-6; d_call: NA; clone_size: few; j_call: TRBJ2-1; cdr3_nt: TGTGCCAGCAGCTTCTTCCGAAACTCCCTAACCTACAATGAGCAGTTCTTC; cdr3_aa: CASSFFRNSLTYNEQFF
v_call: TRBV5-1; d_call: TRBD2; clone_size: NA; j_call: TRBJ2-3; cdr3_nt: TGCGCCAGCAGCGCCGGGACTAGCGGGTCCCCTAGCACAGATACGCAGTATTTT; cdr3_aa: CASSAGTSGSPSTDTQYF
v_call: TRBV14; d_call: NA; clone_size: few; j_call: TRBJ2-1; cdr3_nt: TGTGCCAGCAGCCATCACCGGGACTTTAACAATGAGCAGTTCTTC; cdr3_aa: CASSHHRDFNNEQFF
v_call: TRBV10-3; d_call: TRBD2; clone_size: many; j_call: TRBJ2-1; cdr3_nt: TGTGCCACCGAAATAGCGGGCCCCTACAATGAGCAGTTCTTC; cdr3_aa: CATEIAGPYNEQFF
v_call: TRBV2; d_call: NA; clone_size: many; j_call: TRBJ1-2; cdr3_nt: TGTGCCAGCCCCGCGCAGGGCTACACCTTC; cdr3_aa: CASPAQGYTF
v_call: TRBV18; d_call: NA; clone_size: NA; j_call: TRBJ1-6; cdr3_nt: TGTGCCAGCTCGCCCCGGGCCGAAAGCTCCTATAATTCACCCCTCCACTTT; cdr3_aa: CASSPRAESSYNSPLHF
v_call: TRBV28; d_call: NA; clone_size: NA; j_call: TRBJ2-7; cdr3_nt: TGTGCCAGCAGAACCCCGGGACACCCCTACGAGCAGTACTTC; cdr3_aa: CASRTPGHPYEQYF
v_call: TRBV27; d_call: TRBD1; clone_size: NA; j_call: TRBJ2-1; cdr3_nt: TGTGCCAGCAGTTCCCTCGGGACAGGGTCCTACAATGAGCAGTTCTTC; cdr3_aa: CASSSLGTGSYNEQFF
v_call: TRBV2; d_call: NA; clone_size: NA; j_call: TRBJ2-3; cdr3_nt: TGTGCCAGCAGTGTATCGTTGACAGAGCGTACGCAGTATTTT; cdr3_aa: CASSVSLTERTQYF
v_call: TRBV12-3/TRBV12-4; d_call: NA; clone_size: few; j_call: TRBJ2-7; cdr3_nt: TGTGCCAGCAGTTTCGGGGTCAGGGCTGGCGAGCAGTACTTC; cdr3_aa: CASSFGVRAGEQYF